This T cell receptor (beta chain) was captured in a study of shared T cell receptors in the human thymus. TCRdb's table, derived via immunoSEQ multiplex PCR, lists solely in-frame clones and lacks some. The table has over 650,000 clones, more than 70% seen once. CDR1 and CDR2 from the germline V gene are WNHNN and SYGVQD (reference sequence). CDR3 length: 20 amino acids. With 0 bases clipped from V and 4 bases from J, the junction kept 13 bases outside the gene matches. This same sample was also part of a study on human thymus T cells. As reported in that work: Obtained as resections during corrective heart surgery, the thymus tissue was then studied. Blood and thymic repertoires both appeared biased in V and J gene usage. Related work found strong thymic repertoire overlap between unrelated individuals.

This TCR was recovered from a boy younger than two with a congenital heart defect. This sequence joins TRBV10-1 and TRBJ2-1; TRBD2 matches at 12 bases. Sequenced input: thymocytes. Here the CDR3 reads CASSESRWLTGTSGYNEQFF. CDR3 DNA sequence: TGCGCCAGCAGTGAGTCACGCTGGTTGACCGGGACTAGCGGGTACAATGAGCAGTTCTTC.